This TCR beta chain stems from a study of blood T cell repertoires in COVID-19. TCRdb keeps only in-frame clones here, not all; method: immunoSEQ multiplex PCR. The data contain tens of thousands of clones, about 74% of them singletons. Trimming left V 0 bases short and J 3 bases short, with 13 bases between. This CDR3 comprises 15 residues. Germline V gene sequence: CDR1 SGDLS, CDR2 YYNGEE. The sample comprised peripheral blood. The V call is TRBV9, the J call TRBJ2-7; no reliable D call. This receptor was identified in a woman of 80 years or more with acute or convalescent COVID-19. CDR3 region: CASSVGWAANYEQYF. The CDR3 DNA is TGTGCCAGCAGCGTAGGTTGGGCCGCGAACTACGAGCAGTACTTC.